This T cell receptor (beta chain) was identified in a study of cytomegalovirus exposure and HLA in healthy donors. Whole-study results and caveats: In an earlier analysis, in around 590 donors, most V segments appeared productive either ~87% or ~30% of the time.

Between the trimmed V and J ends, which lost 0 bases and 5 bases, there was a span of 4 bases. CDR3 length equals 12 residues. Germline V gives CDR1 WSHSY, CDR2 SAAADI. In its sample, this clone was seen a few times. Its specificity is unknown. The same CDR3 is also encoded by other DNA sequences in this sample. Primers included in the PCR were 60 Vbeta and 13 Jbeta primers. Method: immunoSEQ multiplex PCR; TCRdb's copy keeps in-frame clones and lacks some. Of about 190,000 clones in the sample, 70% to 75% are singletons; the top ten hold 3% to 3.5%. The receptor was isolated from a woman in her 30s in good health and CMV-seropositive. Sequenced input: PBMCs. The chain joins TRBV10-2 to TRBJ1-1; D not resolved. CDR3 DNA: TGCGCCAGCAGTGAGTCGAGAACTGAAGCTTTCTTT. Its protein is CASSESRTEAFF.